Below are 7 T cell receptor beta chains sequenced from a single sample in a study of control samples from healthy donors and cancer patients. Data came from immunoSEQ multiplex PCR; TCRdb stores just in-frame clones and leaves some out. This sample has about 150,000 clones, with approximately 90% found just once. The sequenced material came from blood. The receptors come from a woman in her twenties or thirties in good health.

CDR3 sequence reads: CSVELRQDYGYTF. CDR3 in DNA: TGCAGCGTTGAACTACGTCAAGACTATGGCTACACCTTC. The rearrangement uses TRBV29-1 and TRBJ1-2; D is unclear. V lost 2 bases and J lost 3, with 10 bases in between. CDR3 size: 13 residues. The germline V gene encodes CDR1 SQVTM and CDR2 ANQGSEA.

This clone has a single count. CDR3 region: CASSHSGQGFSEQYF. The CDR3 DNA reads as TGCGCCAGCAGCCATTCGGGACAGGGTTTCTCCGAGCAGTACTTC. The chain joins TRBV5-1 to TRBJ2-7, with 9 bases aligning to TRBD1. Germline lookup yields CDR1 SGHRS and CDR2 YFSETQ. J lost 6 bases, V lost 4 bases, and 11 bases had no gene match. This CDR3 has 15 amino acids. Variable domain in full (rest from reference TRBV5-1 and TRBJ2-7): KAGVTQTPRYLIKTRGQQVTLSCSPISGHRSVSWYQQTPGQGLQFLFEYFSETQRNKGNFPGRFSGRQFSNSRSEMNVSTLELGDSALYLCASSHSGQGFSEQYFGPGTRLTVT.

The table lists this clone with a few counts. This chain links TRBV19 with TRBJ1-1, with D perhaps matching TRBD1 (5 bases). The CDR3 is 13 residues long. Germline values: CDR1 LNHDA, CDR2 SQIVND (reference sequence). Trimming left V 6 bases short and J 7 bases short, with 15 bases between. Written as DNA, the CDR3 is TGTGCCAGTAGCCTCTTAGGGGCCGGTGAAGCTTTCTTT. It translates to CASSLLGAGEAFF.

The genes are TRBV4-1 and TRBJ1-1, with TRBD1 identical over 9 bases. There are 15 residues in the CDR3. V shed 2 bases, J shed 5 bases, and the junction held 6 bases outside the gene matches. Germline V CDR1 and CDR2: MGHRA, YSYEKL. The CDR3 DNA is TGCGCCAGCAGCCAATCACCGGGACAGGGAACTGAAGCTTTCTTT. This translates into CASSQSPGQGTEAFF.

This chain uses TRBV5-4 with TRBJ1-6, with TRBD1 as a possible D gene (5 bases). The length of the CDR3 is 14 residues. CDR1 and CDR2 (germline): SGHNT, YYREEE (reference sequence). V was pared by 4 bases and J by 10 bases, with 15 bases between. The CDR3 region has the DNA TGTGCCAGCAGCCCACCGGGGGTGGTATCACCCCTCCACTTT. It is translated as CASSPPGVVSPLHF.

The rearrangement links TRBV21-1 to TRBJ2-1; the table's D call, TRBD2, has no DNA check behind it. TRBV21-1 is listed as a pseudogene. This CDR3 has 17 residues. Written as DNA, the CDR3 is TGTGCCAGCAGCAAAGGGAGTGCTAGCGGGAGCTCCAATGAGCAGTTCTTC. Its translation: CASSKGSASGSSNEQFF.

The V and J genes are TRBV5-4 and TRBJ2-3; D might be TRBD1 (6 bases). V gave up 4 bases and J gave up 11 bases, with 14 bases separating them. The CDR3 extends over 12 amino acids. Germline lookup yields CDR1 SGHNT and CDR2 YYREEE (reference sequence). The CDR3 region is CASSLLDREQYF. The CDR3 nucleotides read TGTGCCAGCAGCCTATTGGACAGAGAGCAGTATTTT.